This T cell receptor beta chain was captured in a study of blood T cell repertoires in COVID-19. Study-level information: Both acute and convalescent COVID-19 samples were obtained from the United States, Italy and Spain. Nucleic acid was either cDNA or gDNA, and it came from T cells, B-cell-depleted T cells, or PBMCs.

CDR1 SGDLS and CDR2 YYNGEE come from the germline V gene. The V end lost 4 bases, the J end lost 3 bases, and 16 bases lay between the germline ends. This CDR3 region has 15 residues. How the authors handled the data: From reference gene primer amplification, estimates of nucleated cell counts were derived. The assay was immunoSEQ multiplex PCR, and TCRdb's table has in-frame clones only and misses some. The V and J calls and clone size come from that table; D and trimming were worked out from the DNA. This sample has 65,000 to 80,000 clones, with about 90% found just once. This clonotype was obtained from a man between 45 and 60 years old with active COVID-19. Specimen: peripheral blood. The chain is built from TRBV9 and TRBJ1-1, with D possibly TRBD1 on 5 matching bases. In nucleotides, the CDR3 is TGTGCCAGCAGCCGCGGGGGAGCGGGGGACACTGAAGCTTTCTTT. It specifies CASSRGGAGDTEAFF.